This TCR beta chain comes out of a study of blood T cells in healthy people across ages. Total RNA was extracted at no less than 5 micrograms per sample. Germline loops: CDR1 LGHNA, CDR2 YSLEER. The CDR3 is made up of 14 amino acids. Trimming removed 0 bases from V and 6 bases from J, with 8 bases in between. This clonotype was seen a handful of times. Sample-barcoded 5' priming and a J-beta primer mix drove a second PCR of 7 to 11 cycles. MiXCR, run by TCRdb on the 5' RACE reads, gives a single entry per CDR3 protein. The profile shows roughly 800,000 distinct CDR3 sequences, roughly 25% of them singletons. The same specimen was also included in a second study, on T cells of mothers and their children.

The clonotype was recovered from a boy aged 10-17 years in good health. The source material was blood. The J gene is TRBJ2-2, the V gene TRBV4-3; D unclear. The CDR3 here is CASSQDRVPGELFF. As DNA, the CDR3 is TGCGCCAGCAGCCAAGATCGCGTTCCCGGGGAGCTGTTTTTT.